The 20 T cell receptor beta chains below all came from one sample that was sequenced in a study of shared clonotypes between healthy human individuals. TCRdb's copy holds only in-frame clones and misses some; the assay was immunoSEQ multiplex PCR. The repertoire holds about 510,000 clones, with 70% to 80% as singletons. The sample consisted of PBMCs. The receptors originated from a woman aged 40 to 49 in good health. Some clones in this sample may be carry-over from other donors' samples.

The rearrangement uses TRBV29-1 and TRBJ2-2; 14 bases fit TRBD2. V lost 4 bases and J lost 8; bases outside the gene matches: 12. This CDR3 has 17 residues. Looked up from germline, CDR1 is SQVTM and CDR2 is ANQGSEA. DNA for the CDR3: TGCAGCGTTGCAGCCCGGACTAGCGGGAGGCGGAGGGGGGAGCTGTTTTTT. This encodes CSVAARTSGRRRGELFF.

The rearrangement links TRBV4-2 to TRBJ2-7; no reliable D call. The CDR3 covers 15 residues. Per germline, CDR1 LGHNA and CDR2 YNFKEQ. V was cut by 1 base and J by 1 base, with 11 bases left in between. The CDR3 nucleotides are TGTGCCAGCAGCCAAGGAGTCACAGAGTCCTACGAGCAGTACTTC. As protein: CASSQGVTESYEQYF.

The V gene is TRBV9, the J gene TRBJ2-1; no definite D call. The V end was cut by 4 bases, the J end by 6 bases, with 14 bases between. Germline V gene sequence: CDR1 SGDLS, CDR2 YYNGEE. The CDR3 covers 14 residues. The CDR3, as DNA: TGTGCCAGCAGCCGCAGCGATAGTGTCAATGAGCAGTTCTTC. Amino acids: CASSRSDSVNEQFF.

The genes are TRBV28 and TRBJ2-7; either TRBD1 or TRBD2 may fit D (5 bases each). Looked up from germline, CDR1 is MDHEN and CDR2 is SYDVKM. V gave up 6 bases and J gave up 0 bases, with 15 bases separating them. The CDR3 covers 15 residues. This CDR3 reads CASSSGALSSYEQYF. The CDR3 DNA reads TGTGCCAGCAGCTCCGGGGCCCTCAGCTCCTACGAGCAGTACTTC.

The chain has TRBV28 and TRBJ2-1, with 12 bases lining up with TRBD2. Looked up from germline, CDR1 is MDHEN and CDR2 is SYDVKM. This CDR3 region has 15 residues. V lost 6 bases and J lost 10; bases outside the gene matches: 10. CDR3 residues: CASSQTSGGLGEQFF. CDR3 nucleotides: TGTGCCAGCAGCCAGACTAGCGGGGGTCTGGGCGAGCAGTTCTTC.

The CDR3 loop reads CSATQETQYF. CDR3 bases: TGCAGTGCTACTCAAGAGACCCAGTACTTC. This sequence joins TRBV20-1 and TRBJ2-5; D unclear. The CDR3 loop spans 10 amino acids. V lost 4 bases to trimming and J lost 2 bases, with 2 bases between them. CDR1 DFQATT and CDR2 SNEGSKA come from the germline V gene (reference sequence).

The chain is built from TRBV7-2 and TRBJ1-1; TRBD1 aligns across 9 bases. The germline CDR1 and CDR2 sequences are SGHTA and FQGNSA. This CDR3 has 13 residues. V lost 5 bases, J lost 12 bases, and 10 bases stayed unmatched. Here the CDR3 reads CASSPTGTGSSFF. In DNA form, the CDR3 reads TGTGCCAGCAGCCCAACCGGGACAGGGAGTTCTTTCTTT. The full variable domain, its missing parts supplied by reference TRBV7-2 and TRBJ1-1, is GAGVSQSPSNKVTEKGKDVELRCDPISGHTALYWYRQSLGQGLEFLIYFQGNSAPDKSGLPSDRFSAERTGGSVSTLTIQRTQQEDSAVYLCASSPTGTGSSFFGQGTRLTVV.

The V call is TRBV2, the J call TRBJ1-5, with 7 bases aligning to TRBD1. Germline V gives CDR1 SNHLY, CDR2 FYNNEI. CDR3 length: 14 amino acids. V lost 1 base, J lost 5 bases, and 2 bases stayed unmatched. The CDR3 loop is CASSEGTGHQPQHF. In nucleotides, the CDR3 is TGTGCCAGCAGTGAAGGGACAGGACATCAGCCCCAGCATTTT.

The V call is TRBV7-2, the J call TRBJ1-2; D call uncertain. The V gene lost 2 bases and the J gene lost 6 bases, with 13 bases spanning the gap. This CDR3 is built from 14 residues. Germline V gene data show CDR1 as SGHTA and CDR2 as FQGNSA. The CDR3 region has the DNA TGTGCCAGCAGCTTAATAGCTAGCCCAAATGGCTACACCTTC. Amino acid sequence: CASSLIASPNGYTF.

The chain recombines TRBV19 with TRBJ1-5, with 7 bases fitting TRBD1. From germline, CDR1 is LNHDA and CDR2 SQIVND (reference sequence). The CDR3 sequence is 13 residues long. Germline trimming cut 1 base from V and 10 bases from J; bases unmatched to any gene: 4. CDR3 DNA: TGTGCCAGTAGTATAGCAGGGGGGGGACCCCAGCATTTT. The encoded protein is CASSIAGGGPQHF. Using reference TRBV19 and TRBJ1-5 for the parts outside the CDR3, the full variable domain is DGGITQSPKYLFRKEGQNVTLSCEQNLNHDAMYWYRQDPGQGLRLIYYSQIVNDFQKGDIAEGYSVSREKKESFPLTVTSAQKNPTAFYLCASSIAGGGPQHFGDGTRLSIL.

V and J are TRBV18 and TRBJ1-2, with 10 bases matching TRBD1. This CDR3 region has 15 residues. The germline V gene has CDR1 KGHSH and CDR2 LQKENI. J gave up 7 bases and V 2 bases, and 7 bases lay outside the gene matches. The chain's CDR3 is CASSPAGTGEVGYTF. For the CDR3, the DNA is TGTGCCAGCTCACCAGCCGGGACAGGGGAGGTTGGCTACACCTTC. The full variable domain, its missing parts supplied by reference TRBV18 and TRBJ1-2, is NAGVMQNPRHLVRRRGQEARLRCSPMKGHSHVYWYRQLPEEGLKFMVYLQKENIIDESGMPKERFSAEFPKEGPSILRIQQVVRGDSAAYFCASSPAGTGEVGYTFGSGTRLTVV.

The rearrangement uses TRBV10-3 and TRBJ2-5; the match to TRBD1 covers 7 bases. Germline V CDR1 and CDR2: ENHRY, SYGVKD. The trim removed 3 bases at V and 0 bases at J, leaving 4 bases unmatched. CDR3 length equals 15 residues. CDR3 in amino acids: CAISDGTAYQETQYF. CDR3 DNA: TGTGCCATCAGTGACGGGACAGCCTACCAAGAGACCCAGTACTTC.

This chain links TRBV13 with TRBJ2-1; TRBD2 agrees at 8 bases. The germline V gene encodes CDR1 PRHDT and CDR2 FYEKMQ (reference sequence). This CDR3 has 14 amino acids. V lost 5 bases, J lost 6 bases, and 6 bases stayed unmatched. The CDR3 loop reads CASSISGSSNEQFF. CDR3 sequence (DNA): TGTGCCAGCAGCATCAGCGGGAGTAGCAATGAGCAGTTCTTC.

The rearrangement uses TRBV5-1 and TRBJ1-1; unclear D gene. V shed 2 bases and J shed 1 base, with 9 bases lying between them. Per the germline V gene, CDR1 is SGHRS and CDR2 is YFSETQ. The CDR3 totals 14 residues. The CDR3 is CASSFLSPNTEAFF. CDR3 coding DNA: TGCGCCAGCAGCTTTCTCAGTCCGAACACTGAAGCTTTCTTT.

V is TRBV28 and J is TRBJ1-6; a possible D gene is TRBD1 (5 bases). This CDR3 contains 16 residues. CDR1 and CDR2 (germline): MDHEN, SYDVKM. The V end lost 2 bases, the J end lost 7 bases, and 15 bases lay between the germline ends. CDR3 bases: TGTGCCAGCAGTTTAGGCAGGGCAGTAGGAAATTCACCCCTCCACTTT. Its translation is CASSLGRAVGNSPLHF.

Many counts were recorded for this clone. The genes are TRBV30 and TRBJ2-5; tentatively, D is TRBD1 (5 bases). CDR3 length: 15 residues. V lost 0 bases and J lost 1, with 12 bases in between. Per the germline V gene, CDR1 is GTSNPN and CDR2 is SVGIG (reference sequence). CDR3 region: CAWSVLGHGQETQYF. DNA of the CDR3: TGTGCCTGGAGTGTACTCGGACACGGCCAAGAGACCCAGTACTTC.

The chain's CDR3 is CASSWLGTDTQYF. DNA of the CDR3: TGTGCCAGCAGTTGGCTCGGCACAGATACGCAGTATTTT. This chain joins TRBV27 and TRBJ2-3, with unresolved D. The CDR3 has 13 amino acids. V was clipped by 4 bases and J by 1 base, with 6 bases between them. The V gene's germline CDR1 is MNHEY and CDR2 SMNVEV (reference sequence).

The rearrangement links TRBV25-1 to TRBJ2-2; D gene unclear. CDR1 is MGHDK, CDR2 SYGVNS, per germline. Trimming removed 4 bases from V and 0 bases from J, with 6 bases in between. The CDR3 runs to 14 residues. CDR3 in amino acids: CASSGPANTGELFF. As DNA, the CDR3 is TGTGCCAGCAGTGGCCCGGCGAACACCGGGGAGCTGTTTTTT.

This chain connects TRBV7-9 to TRBJ2-2; TRBD1 matches at 8 bases. With V trimmed by 6 bases and J by 6 bases, 9 bases remained unmatched. CDR1 and CDR2 (germline): SEHNR, FQNEAQ (reference sequence). This CDR3 is built from 15 residues. The CDR3 is CASSAQGADAGELFF. The CDR3 DNA follows: TGTGCCAGCAGTGCCCAGGGGGCTGACGCCGGGGAGCTGTTTTTT. Filled out from reference TRBV7-9 and TRBJ2-2, the complete variable domain reads DTGVSQNPRHKITKRGQNVTFRCDPISEHNRLYWYRQTLGQGPEFLTYFQNEAQLEKSRLLSDRFSAERPKGSFSTLEIQRTEQGDSAMYLCASSAQGADAGELFFGEGSRLTVL.

V gene TRBV5-4 combines with J gene TRBJ2-3, with D possibly matching TRBD2 (7 bases). CDR3 length: 16 residues. V was shortened by 5 bases and J by 1 base, with 17 bases between the two germline ends. Germline V gene lookup returns CDR1 SGHNT and CDR2 YYREEE (reference sequence). CDR3 amino acids: CASRPGGGRGTDTQYF. In DNA, the CDR3 is TGTGCCAGCAGGCCCGGGGGCGGGAGAGGCACAGATACGCAGTATTTT.